Described below is a single TCR beta chain sequence and its context. Its antigen is not yet known. Qualities for individual bases were not recorded, and no much larger clone is one base off. Inclusive of the bounding cysteine and phenylalanine, the CDR3 is 14 residues long. CDR3 DNA is the only sequence kept; it has 42 bases, read in frame from the first base. The germline V gene sets CDR1 to MNHEY and CDR2 to SVGEGT. Trimmed from V: 6 bases; trimmed from J: 5 bases; junction bases lacking a gene match: 7. This entry belongs to a study of blood T cell repertoires in COVID-19 (dated by TCRdb to 2020 to 2021). At the level of the whole study: Samples from collaborators originated in the United States, Italy and Spain and spanned both the acute and convalescent phases of COVID-19. The material from the prospective study consisted of cDNA or gDNA derived from T cells, B-cell-depleted T cells, or PBMCs. The dataset comprised deeply sampled blood TCRbeta repertoires from subjects exposed to, actively infected with, or recovered from COVID-19. A freely available public database, intended as a resource for researchers studying the immune response to SARS-CoV-2, is where the repertoires were released. The samples were drawn from two sources: the first 160 participants of the ongoing ImmuneRACE study, and 1,000 to 1,500 subjects contributed by 6 global collaborators. Sample metadata almost always included a de-identified subject ID, COVID-19 status, age in years and sex. HLA class I and class II types, where available, came from metadata supplied by the sample provider rather than from assay-based typing. General conclusions and limits of the study: Clinical and demographic metadata were provided uncurated, with the amount varying by source and participant.

One collaborating source in Seattle enrolled patients during active infection and followed them longitudinally through the course of disease. Each collaborating institution followed its own protocols to collect whole blood in K2EDTA tubes. For TCRbeta analysis, collaborators shipped samples as frozen whole blood, isolated PBMCs, or DNA extracted from either of those sample types. The immunoSEQ Assay, a bias-controlled multiplex PCR, was used to amplify TCRbeta CDR3 regions from genomic DNA. As for how the authors treated the data: The number of nucleated cells in each sample was estimated by amplification of reference gene primers within the assay. To quantify the absolute abundance of each unique TCRbeta CDR3 rearrangement, sequence reads were collapsed and filtered. For each sample, productive Simpson clonality was calculated as the square root of Simpson's diversity index over productive rearrangements. In TCRdb, the immuneACCESS table is reduced to in-frame sequences with V and J assigned. These tables do not hold every clone; where another copy was compared, an unresolved V gene accounts for under half, and the others remain unexplained. V, J and clone size reflect that table, while D and trimming were determined from the DNA. Counted in this sample were fewer than 200,000 clones; around 87% of them appeared once. The ten most abundant clones make up 2% to 3% of the sample.

Sequencing was done on a sample of peripheral blood. The V gene is TRBV6-2 or TRBV6-3 and the J gene is TRBJ2-7, with 10 middle bases fitting TRBD2. This TCR was recovered from a woman older than 75 with COVID-19, enrolled during active disease. The nucleotide sequence is given as TGTGCCAGCAGACCTAGCGGGAGACTCCACGAGCAGTACTTC. This codes for CASRPSGRLHEQYF.